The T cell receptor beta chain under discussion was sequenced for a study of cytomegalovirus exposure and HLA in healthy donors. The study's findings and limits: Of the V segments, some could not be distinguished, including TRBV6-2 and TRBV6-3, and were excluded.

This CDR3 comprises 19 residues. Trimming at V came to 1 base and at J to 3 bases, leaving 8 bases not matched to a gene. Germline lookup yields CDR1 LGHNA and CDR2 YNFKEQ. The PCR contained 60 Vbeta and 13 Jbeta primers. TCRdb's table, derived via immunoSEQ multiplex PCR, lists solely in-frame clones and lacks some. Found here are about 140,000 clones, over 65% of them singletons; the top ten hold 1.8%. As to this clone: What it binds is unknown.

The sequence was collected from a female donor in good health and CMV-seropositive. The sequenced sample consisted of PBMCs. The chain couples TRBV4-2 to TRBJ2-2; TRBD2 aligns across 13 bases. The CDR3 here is CASSQGTGLAGVHTGELFF. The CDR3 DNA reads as TGTGCCAGCAGCCAAGGGACTGGACTAGCGGGAGTCCACACCGGGGAGCTGTTTTTT.